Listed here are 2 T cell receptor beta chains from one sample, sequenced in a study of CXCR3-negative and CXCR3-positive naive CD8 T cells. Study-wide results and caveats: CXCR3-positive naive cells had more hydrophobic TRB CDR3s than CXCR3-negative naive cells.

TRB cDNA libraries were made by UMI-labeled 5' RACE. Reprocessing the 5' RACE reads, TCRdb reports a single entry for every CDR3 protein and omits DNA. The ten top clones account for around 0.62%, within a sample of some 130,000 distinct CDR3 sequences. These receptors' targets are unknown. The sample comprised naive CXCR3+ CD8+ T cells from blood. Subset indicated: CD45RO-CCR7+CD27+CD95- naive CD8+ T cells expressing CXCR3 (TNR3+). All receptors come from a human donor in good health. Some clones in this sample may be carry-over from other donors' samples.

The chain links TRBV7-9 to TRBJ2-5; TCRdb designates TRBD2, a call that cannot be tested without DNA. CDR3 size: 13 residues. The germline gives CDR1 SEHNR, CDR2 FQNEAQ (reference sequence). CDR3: CASRRGLQETQYF.

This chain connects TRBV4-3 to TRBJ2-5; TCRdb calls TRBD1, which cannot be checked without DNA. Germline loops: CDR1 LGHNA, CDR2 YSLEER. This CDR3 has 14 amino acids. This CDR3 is CASSQGTGGETQYF.